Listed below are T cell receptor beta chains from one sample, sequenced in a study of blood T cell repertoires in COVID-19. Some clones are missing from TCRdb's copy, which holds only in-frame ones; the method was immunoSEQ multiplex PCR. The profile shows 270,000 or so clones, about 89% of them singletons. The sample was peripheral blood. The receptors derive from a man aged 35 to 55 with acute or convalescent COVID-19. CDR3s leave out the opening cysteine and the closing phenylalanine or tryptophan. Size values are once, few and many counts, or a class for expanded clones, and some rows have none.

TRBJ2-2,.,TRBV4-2,ASSGRSGYTGELF
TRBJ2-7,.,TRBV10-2,ASRVSGSTYEQY
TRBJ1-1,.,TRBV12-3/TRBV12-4,ASSPGQYTEAF
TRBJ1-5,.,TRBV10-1,ASSERTGGPDSNQPQH
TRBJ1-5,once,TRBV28,ASSLPGGNQPQH
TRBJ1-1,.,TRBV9,ASSYGPGTEAF
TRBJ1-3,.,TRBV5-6,ASSLDRHSGNTIY
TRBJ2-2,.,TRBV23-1,ASSQSGHRVAGELF
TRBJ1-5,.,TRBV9,ATTGEWSNQPQH
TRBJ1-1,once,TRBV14,ASSPQGFQGGEAF
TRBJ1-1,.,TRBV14,ASSRTGGVGTEAF
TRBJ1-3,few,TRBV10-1,ASSDDRKTGNTIY
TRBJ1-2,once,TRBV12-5,ASGLVPGDGYT
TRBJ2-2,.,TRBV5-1,ASSLTGTGIGELF
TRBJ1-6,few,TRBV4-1,ASSQAEPPGRSPLH
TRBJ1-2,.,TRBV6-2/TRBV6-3,ASSRQGLNT
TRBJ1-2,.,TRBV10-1,ASSEPRRGYGYT
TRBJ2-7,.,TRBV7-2,ASSLMASSYEQY
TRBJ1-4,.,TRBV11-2,ASSLEYSPATNEKLF
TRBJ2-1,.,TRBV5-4,ASSLGLAGDNEQF
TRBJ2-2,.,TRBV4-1,ASSQDRQGANTGELF
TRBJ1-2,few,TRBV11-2,ASSTRQTGPNYGYT
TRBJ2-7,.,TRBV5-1,ASSASSGGSYEQY
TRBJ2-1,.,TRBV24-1,ATSDSRGLRNEQF
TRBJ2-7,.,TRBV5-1,ASSLVQYEQY
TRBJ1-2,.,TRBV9,ASSVIPPYGYT
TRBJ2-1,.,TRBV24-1,ATSPLGGGVLEQF
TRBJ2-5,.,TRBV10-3,AIRGTGEETQY
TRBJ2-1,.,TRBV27,ASRRGTGGEDNEQF
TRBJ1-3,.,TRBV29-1,SAISFGAGNTIY
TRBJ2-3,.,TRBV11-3,ASRSTDTQY
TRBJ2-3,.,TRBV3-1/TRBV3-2,ASSPGGTDTQY
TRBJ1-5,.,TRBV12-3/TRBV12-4,ASTGGVNQPQH
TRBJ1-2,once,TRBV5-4,ASSLYRTGVGGYT
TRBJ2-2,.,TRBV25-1,ASSIIGQEDTGELF
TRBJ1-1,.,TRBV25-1,ASSLSDSTEAF
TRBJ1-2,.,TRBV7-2,ASSKSGALYGYT
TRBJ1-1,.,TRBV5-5,ASSLEGHGQTEAF
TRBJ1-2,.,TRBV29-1,SVGPFARGGSNYGYT
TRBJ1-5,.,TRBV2,ASNLDRAGNQPQH
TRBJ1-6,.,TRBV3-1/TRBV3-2,ASSQAGYGSPLH
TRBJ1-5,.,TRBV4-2,ASSQSEVSNQPQH
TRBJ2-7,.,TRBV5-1,ASSFNTRGTGEQY
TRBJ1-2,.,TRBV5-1,ASSLSTGTPNYGYT
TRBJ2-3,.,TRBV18,ASSPRDTSRTDTQY
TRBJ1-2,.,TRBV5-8,ASSPTKQGSYGYT
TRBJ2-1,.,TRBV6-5,AGRQGGSYNEQF
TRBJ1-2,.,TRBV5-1,ASRPTYRGLGYT
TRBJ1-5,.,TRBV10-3,AIAEENQPQH
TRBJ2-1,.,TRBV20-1,SAEGMNEQF
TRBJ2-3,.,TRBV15,ATSRDQGLVDTQY